This T cell receptor (beta chain) was sequenced for a study of T cell changes during pregnancy in multiple sclerosis. Assay used: immunoSEQ multiplex PCR; TCRdb lists only in-frame clones, some missing. The table has tens of thousands of clones, roughly 93% seen once; the top ten hold about 0.8%. From germline, CDR1 is LNHDA and CDR2 SQIVND (reference sequence). The CDR3 is 16 residues long. Of note for this clone: The junction departs from germline at one end; a sequencing error may be responsible.

The rearrangement links TRBV19 to TRBJ1-4; TRBD1 is a possible D gene (6 bases). The material sequenced was peripheral blood, taken in the second trimester of pregnancy. This receptor was obtained from a female donor in good health, enrolled as a control in a pregnancy study. The DNA of the CDR3 is TGTGCCAGTAGTACCGAAACCCGGGACACTAGTGAAAAACTGTTTTTT. Protein product: CASSTETRDTSEKLFF.